This T cell receptor (beta chain) was observed in a study of blood T cell repertoires in COVID-19. Study summary: PBMCs, B-cell-depleted T cells, or T cells were the source of the cDNA or gDNA that made up the material.

Original handling: Amplification of reference gene primers was used by the study to estimate nucleated cell counts. The table came from immunoSEQ multiplex PCR; TCRdb's copy has only in-frame clones and leaves some out. V and J calls and clone size come straight from that table; D and trimming were deduced from the DNA. The table includes some 130,000 clones, approximately 88% detected once. Germline V gene lookup returns CDR1 GTSNPN and CDR2 SVGIG (reference sequence). CDR3 length: 14 amino acids. The ends were cut back, 7 bases at V and 1 base at J, with 14 bases in the middle. In its sample, this clone was seen a few times.

This clonotype originated in a man aged 50-60 years with acute or convalescent COVID-19. The J gene is TRBJ1-3, the V gene TRBV30; maybe TRBD1 (6 bases). Input material: peripheral blood. The CDR3 here is CAFLTDRSGNTIYF. Written as DNA, the CDR3 is TGTGCCTTTTTAACTGACAGGTCTGGAAACACCATATATTTT. The variable domain in full, completed from reference TRBV30 and TRBJ1-3, reads SQTIHQWPATLVQPVGSPLSLECTVEGTSNPNLYWYRQAAGRGLQLLFYSVGIGQISSEVPQNLSASRPQDRQFILSSKKLLLSDSGFYLCAFLTDRSGNTIYFGEGSWLTVV.